This entry lists 14 T cell receptor beta chains sequenced from one sample in a study of blood T cell repertoires in COVID-19. Generated by immunoSEQ multiplex PCR, the TCRdb table keeps only in-frame clones and is missing some. The table has about 180,000 clones, approximately 80% seen once; the top ten hold 6.5% to 8.5%. Sequencing was done on a sample of peripheral blood. The receptor set was obtained from a human donor in a cohort sampled during active COVID-19.

The genes are TRBV19 and TRBJ2-3; TRBD1 is a possible D gene (6 bases). Per the germline V gene, CDR1 is LNHDA and CDR2 is SQIVND (reference sequence). V lost 8 bases, J lost 4 bases, and 16 bases lay in between. The CDR3 runs to 14 residues. CDR3 protein: CASRRQVASDTQYF. Written as DNA, the CDR3 is TGTGCCAGTCGGAGACAGGTCGCTTCAGATACGCAGTATTTT.

V usage is TRBV4-2 and J usage is TRBJ2-1; D is unclear. Germline V lookup: CDR1 LGHNA, CDR2 YNFKEQ. CDR3 length: 17 residues. The V and J ends lost 0 bases and 3 bases respectively, with 15 bases between them. CDR3 DNA sequence: TGTGCCAGCAGCCAAGATGGGCGCTACCCCCTCTACAATGAGCAGTTCTTC. Translation gives CASSQDGRYPLYNEQFF.

V and J are TRBV7-3 and TRBJ2-1; tentatively, D is TRBD1 (5 bases). V lost 2 bases to trimming and J lost 2 bases, with 13 bases between them. The CDR3 is 16 residues long. CDR1 SGHTA and CDR2 FQGTGA come from the germline V gene. The DNA for the CDR3 is TGTGCCAGCAGCTTACAGGGTGGCCGCCCCTACAATGAGCAGTTCTTC. The encoded protein is CASSLQGGRPYNEQFF.

The chain couples TRBV3-1 (or the pseudogene TRBV3-2) to TRBJ2-5; TRBD1 agrees at 9 bases. This CDR3 spans 13 amino acids. V trimming: 10 bases; J trimming: 3 bases; junction bases outside the gene matches: 6. The germline gives CDR1 LGHDT, CDR2 YNNKEL (reference sequence). CDR3 loop: CAILRTGEETQYF. In DNA, the CDR3 is TGTGCCATTCTTAGGACAGGGGAAGAGACCCAGTACTTC.

The chain couples TRBV7-9 to TRBJ2-2; 9 nucleotides agree with TRBD1. CDR3 length equals 16 residues. The J segment lost 6 bases and the V segment lost 4 bases, leaving 9 bases of the junction unmatched. CDR1 and CDR2 from the germline V gene are SEHNR and FQNEAQ (reference sequence). The CDR3 coding sequence is TGTGCCAGCAGCTCCTGGACAGGGGTTAAATCCGGGGAGCTGTTTTTT. Its translation is CASSSWTGVKSGELFF.

This chain links TRBV5-6 with TRBJ2-7; tentative D call: TRBD1 (6 bases). CDR1 is SGHDT and CDR2 is YYEEEE in the germline V gene. V lost 1 base and J 0 bases, leaving 11 bases between the germline ends. CDR3 length: 15 amino acids. The CDR3 reads CASSLWTASSYEQYF. The CDR3, as DNA: TGTGCCAGCAGCTTGTGGACAGCGAGCTCCTACGAGCAGTACTTC.

The genes are TRBV11-2 and TRBJ2-3; the D gene is possibly TRBD2 (5 bases). From germline, CDR1 is SGHAT and CDR2 FQNNGV. The V and J ends lost 3 bases and 2 bases respectively, with 9 bases between them. CDR3 length equals 14 residues. The CDR3: CASSLFGVTDTQYF. CDR3 nucleotide sequence: TGTGCCAGCAGCTTGTTCGGGGTCACAGATACGCAGTATTTT.

The rearrangement links TRBV9 to TRBJ2-2; D is unclear. The germline gives CDR1 SGDLS, CDR2 YYNGEE. The CDR3 has 13 residues. Deletions cut 0 bases from V and 3 bases from J, with 3 bases between. DNA for the CDR3: TGTGCCAGCAGCGTAGTCGACACCGGGGAGCTGTTTTTT. Translation: CASSVVDTGELFF. Using reference TRBV9 and TRBJ2-2 for the parts outside the CDR3, the full variable domain is DSGVTQTPKHLITATGQRVTLRCSPRSGDLSVYWYQQSLDQGLQFLIQYYNGEERAKGNILERFSAQQFPDLHSELNLSSLELGDSALYFCASSVVDTGELFFGEGSRLTVL.

This clone came up a few times. This chain links TRBV6-6 with TRBJ1-6, with 9 bases aligning to TRBD1. Germline assignment: CDR1 MNHNY and CDR2 SVGAGI (reference sequence). The CDR3 sequence is 16 residues long. With 6 bases clipped from V and 13 bases from J, the junction kept 16 bases outside the gene matches. CDR3 nucleotide sequence: TGTGCCAGCAGGCAAGGAACCGGGACAGGGAATCCCCCCCTCCACTTT. This encodes CASRQGTGTGNPPLHF.

The gene calls are TRBV10-1 and TRBJ2-7; TRBD1 agrees at 8 bases. CDR3 length equals 15 residues. J lost 0 bases, V lost 1 base, and 2 bases had no gene match. Looked up from germline, CDR1 is WNHNN and CDR2 is SYGVQD (reference sequence). The CDR3 spells CASSEWTGSSYEQYF. CDR3 nucleotides: TGCGCCAGCAGTGAGTGGACAGGGAGCTCCTACGAGCAGTACTTC.

V and J are TRBV7-2 and TRBJ2-3; perhaps TRBD2 as D (7 bases). CDR3 length: 16 amino acids. From germline, CDR1 is SGHTA and CDR2 FQGNSA. Trimming removed 5 bases at V and 7 bases at J, with 22 bases between. CDR3 bases: TGTGCCAGCAGCGAACTAGGGGGGGGTACCCTCAATACGCAGTATTTT. Amino acids: CASSELGGGTLNTQYF.

This chain uses TRBV19 with TRBJ2-2; 7 nucleotides match TRBD1. With 5 bases clipped from V and 1 base from J, the junction kept 4 bases outside the gene matches. The germline CDR1 and CDR2 sequences are LNHDA and SQIVND (reference sequence). There are 15 residues in the CDR3. DNA for the CDR3: TGTGCCAGTAGTCGGCGGACAGGGAACACCGGGGAGCTGTTTTTT. It is translated as CASSRRTGNTGELFF.

As to this clone: The germline gene is not matched at one end of the junction; a read error may be the cause. This chain joins TRBV6-9 and TRBJ1-1; tentatively, D is TRBD1 (6 bases). From germline, CDR1 is MNHGY and CDR2 SVAAGI. This CDR3 has 10 residues. CDR3 residues: CQGTGTEAFF. CDR3 DNA: TGCCAGGGGACGGGCACTGAAGCTTTCTTT.

The chain employs TRBV3-1 (or the pseudogene TRBV3-2) and TRBJ2-3; 8 positions agree with TRBD1. Germline loops: CDR1 LGHDT, CDR2 YNNKEL (reference sequence). This CDR3 is built from 15 residues. The V segment lost 3 bases and the J segment 0 bases; nucleotides outside the gene matches: 2. The CDR3 sequence is CASSQTGDSTDTQYF. The CDR3 coding sequence is TGTGCCAGCAGCCAGACAGGGGATAGCACAGATACGCAGTATTTT.